This TCR beta chain was sequenced for a study of Ad26.COV2.S vaccination and SARS-CoV-2 variants. General observations from the study: Researchers reported similar non-spike TCR breadth in vaccine and placebo recipients. Responses of T cells in total may have been underestimated by the TCR breadth and depth analyses.

Repertoires were generated with immunoSEQ multiplex PCR, while TCRdb's copy carries only in-frame clones and drops some. The profile shows just over 350,000 clones, 92% of them singletons. Comments on this clone: Its antigen is not known.

Trimming pared 4 bases from V and 4 bases from J, leaving 16 bases between. This CDR3 region has 15 residues. CDR1 and CDR2 (germline): LGHNA, YNFKEQ. This chain links TRBV4-2 with TRBJ1-1, with a tentative D call TRBD1 (6 bases). The TCR sequence derives from a human donor who had recovered from COVID-19. This specimen consisted of peripheral blood, obtained after recovery from COVID-19. The CDR3 DNA follows: TGTGCCAGCAGCCGAGGACAGAACCCGCCCACTGAAGCTTTCTTT. Its translation is CASSRGQNPPTEAFF.